This T cell receptor beta chain came from a study of T-cell reconstitution after alpha-beta-depleted transplantation in children. Whole-study results and caveats: Two months or so post-transplant, alpha-beta T cells reportedly derived from several hundred expanded graft clones. At day 60, the high TCRbeta diversity found in some patients originated from recipient T cells and thymic progenitors that had survived. By one year post-transplant, T-cell counts and diversity largely arose from T cells that were newly produced.

The library targeted TCRbeta and was prepared with unique molecular identifiers. MiXCR was run by TCRdb on the PCR reads, yielding one entry per CDR3 protein. Of 400,000 to 450,000 distinct CDR3 sequences listed, 43% were seen once; the top ten hold 25% to 30%. The sample holds many counts of this clonotype. Its antigen is unknown. Germline CDR1 and CDR2: DFQATT and SNEGSKA (reference sequence). The CDR3 runs 14 residues. The V gene is TRBV20-1, the J gene TRBJ2-3, with D tentatively TRBD2 (6 bases). Material: PBMCs, obtained before TCRalphabeta/CD19-depleted stem cell transplant. This clonotype was obtained from a girl aged 2 to 9 with aplastic anemia, due to receive a stem cell transplant. CDR3 loop: CSLLAVQGTDTQYF. The CDR3 region has the DNA TGCAGCCTACTAGCTGTCCAGGGCACAGATACGCAGTATTTT.